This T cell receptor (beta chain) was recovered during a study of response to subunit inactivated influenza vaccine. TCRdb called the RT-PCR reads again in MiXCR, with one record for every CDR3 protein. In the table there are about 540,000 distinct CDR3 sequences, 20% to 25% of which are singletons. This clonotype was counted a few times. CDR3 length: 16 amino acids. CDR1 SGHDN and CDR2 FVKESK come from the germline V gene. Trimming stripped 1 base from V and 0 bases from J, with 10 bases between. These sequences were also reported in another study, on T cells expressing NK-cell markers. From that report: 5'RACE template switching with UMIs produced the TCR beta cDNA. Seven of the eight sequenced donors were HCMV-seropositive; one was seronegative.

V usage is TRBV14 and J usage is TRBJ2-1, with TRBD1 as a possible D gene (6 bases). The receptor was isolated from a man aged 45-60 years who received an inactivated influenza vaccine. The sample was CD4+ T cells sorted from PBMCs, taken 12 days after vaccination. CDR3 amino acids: CASSQVGQSSYNEQFF. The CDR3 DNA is TGTGCCAGCAGCCAAGTAGGACAGAGCTCCTACAATGAGCAGTTCTTC.